The 8 T cell receptor beta chains reported below all come from one sample, sequenced in a study of blood T cell repertoires in COVID-19. TCRdb's copy holds only in-frame clones and misses some; the assay was immunoSEQ multiplex PCR. The repertoire holds some 110,000 clones, with about 76% as singletons. The sample consisted of peripheral blood. All receptors derive from a woman in her 70s with acute or convalescent COVID-19.

The genes are TRBV9 and TRBJ1-1; TRBD1 might be the D (6 bases). V lost 3 bases and J 4 bases, leaving 13 bases between the germline ends. This CDR3 comprises 14 residues. Germline CDR1 reads SGDLS; CDR2 reads YYNGEE. The CDR3 is CASSGDLGGTEAFF. As DNA, the CDR3 is TGTGCCAGCAGCGGGGACCTAGGGGGCACTGAAGCTTTCTTT.

This clone turned up a few times. The chain carries TRBV7-8 and TRBJ1-2; possible D gene TRBD1, 5 bases. This CDR3 comprises 11 residues. Germline CDR1 SGHVS, CDR2 FQNEAQ. The V end was cut by 3 bases, the J end by 7 bases, with 6 bases between. In nucleotides, the CDR3 is TGTGCCAGCAGCTTCCAGGGTGGCTACACCTTC. Encoded protein: CASSFQGGYTF.

J is TRBJ1-5 and V is TRBV2; TRBD1 matches 10 bases. J was trimmed by 0 bases and V by 8 bases; bases with no gene match: 4. The germline CDR1 and CDR2 sequences are SNHLY and FYNNEI. The CDR3 extends over 15 amino acids. Here the CDR3 DNA reads TGTGCCAGCGGGACAGGGGCCCATAGCAATCAGCCCCAGCATTTT. Translated, it gives CASGTGAHSNQPQHF.

The J gene is TRBJ1-1, the V gene TRBV7-6; D remains unclear. Germline V gene lookup returns CDR1 SGHVS and CDR2 FNYEAQ. The length of the CDR3 is 15 residues. V was trimmed by 8 bases and J by 0 bases, leaving 16 bases between them. In DNA form, the CDR3 reads TGTGCCAGCTCCGAGGGAAACGAAATGAACACTGAAGCTTTCTTT. It translates to CASSEGNEMNTEAFF.

This clone was counted a few times. The chain is built from TRBV29-1 and TRBJ1-1; D may be TRBD1 (6 bases). Germline assignment: CDR1 SQVTM and CDR2 ANQGSEA. The CDR3 sequence is 15 residues long. V was shortened by 4 bases and J by 0 bases, with 15 bases between the two germline ends. The CDR3 reads CSVVPGQRMNTEAFF. CDR3 in DNA: TGCAGCGTTGTACCAGGACAGCGGATGAACACTGAAGCTTTCTTT.

The chain joins TRBV6-1 to TRBJ1-1; no clear D. V lost 5 bases to trimming and J lost 3 bases, with 4 bases between them. The CDR3 runs 11 residues. Germline V gives CDR1 MNHNS, CDR2 SASEGT. The CDR3 loop is CASSLDTEAFF. In nucleotides, the CDR3 is TGTGCCAGCAGTCTAGACACTGAAGCTTTCTTT.

The chain uses TRBV11-2 and TRBJ1-1; D is perhaps TRBD1 (6 bases). The germline V gene encodes CDR1 SGHAT and CDR2 FQNNGV. V was trimmed by 5 bases and J by 3 bases, leaving 16 bases between them. The CDR3 loop spans 15 amino acids. CDR3 in DNA: TGTGCCAGCAGCCAGGACAGCGGTGGGGACACTGAAGCTTTCTTT. It codes for CASSQDSGGDTEAFF.

The chain combines TRBV7-7 with TRBJ2-7; D perhaps matches TRBD1 (6 bases). The CDR3 totals 18 residues. V was cut by 6 bases and J by 0 bases, with 24 bases left in between. Germline V lookup: CDR1 SSHAT, CDR2 FNYEAQ (reference sequence). The CDR3 sequence: CASRPLWGQFPISYEQYF. CDR3 DNA: TGTGCCAGCAGACCCCTGTGGGGGCAGTTCCCAATCTCCTACGAGCAGTACTTC. The full variable domain, rest sourced from reference TRBV7-7 and TRBJ2-7, is GAGVSQSPRYKVTKRGQDVTLRCDPISSHATLYWYQQALGQGPEFLTYFNYEAQPDKSGLPSDRFSAERPEGSISTLTIQRTEQRDSAMYRCASRPLWGQFPISYEQYFGPGTRLTVT.